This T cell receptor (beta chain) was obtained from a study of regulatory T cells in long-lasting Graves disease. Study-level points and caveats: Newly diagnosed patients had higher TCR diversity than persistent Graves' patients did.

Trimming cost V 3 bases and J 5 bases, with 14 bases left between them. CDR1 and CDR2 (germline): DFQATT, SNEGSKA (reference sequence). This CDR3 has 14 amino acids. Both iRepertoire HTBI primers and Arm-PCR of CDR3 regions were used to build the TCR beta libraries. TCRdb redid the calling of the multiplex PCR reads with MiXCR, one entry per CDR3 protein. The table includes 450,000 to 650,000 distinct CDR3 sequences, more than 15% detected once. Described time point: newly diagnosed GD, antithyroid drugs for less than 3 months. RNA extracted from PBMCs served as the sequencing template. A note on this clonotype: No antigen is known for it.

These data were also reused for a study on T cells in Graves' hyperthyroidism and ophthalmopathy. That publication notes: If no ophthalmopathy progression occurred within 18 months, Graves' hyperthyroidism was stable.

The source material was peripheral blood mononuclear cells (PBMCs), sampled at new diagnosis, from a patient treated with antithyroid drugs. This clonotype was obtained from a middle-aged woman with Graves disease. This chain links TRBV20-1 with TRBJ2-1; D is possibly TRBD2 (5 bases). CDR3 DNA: TGCAGTGCTAGGGACTTGGACTTTAACAATGAGCAGTTCTTC. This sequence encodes CSARDLDFNNEQFF.